This TCR beta chain was sequenced during a study of T cells in Graves' hyperthyroidism and ophthalmopathy. With 3 bases removed from V and 9 bases from J, the gap between germline ends came to 17 bases. The CDR3 is 15 residues long. CDR1 and CDR2 from the germline V gene are KGHDR and SFDVKD. This clonotype was seen repeatedly, ten times or more. Duration under 3 months, a NOSPECS grade of at least 4, and a Clinical Activity Score of at least 3 characterized the ophthalmopathy patients. Patients with uncontrolled infections, other autoimmune diseases, pregnancy or lactation were excluded. The diagnoses drew upon clinical symptoms, serum thyroxine and TRAb, thyroid ultrasound and orbital computed tomography. Amplified TCR beta CDR3 regions came from RNA transcripts. A set of HTBI primers served as the primers for a first-round RT-PCR of the TCR CDR3. TCRdb ran MiXCR on the multiplex PCR reads and lists one entry per CDR3 protein. The sample lists around 620,000 distinct CDR3 sequences, 14% occurring once.

V usage is TRBV24-1 and J usage is TRBJ2-1; D possibly uses TRBD1 or TRBD2 (5 bases each). The sequenced material came from blood. This receptor was obtained from a woman aged 18 to 35 with Graves' ophthalmopathy. CDR3 DNA sequence: TGTGCCACCAGTGATGATAGGGAGAATGGGGGTGAGCAGTTCTTC. Translating gives CATSDDRENGGEQFF.